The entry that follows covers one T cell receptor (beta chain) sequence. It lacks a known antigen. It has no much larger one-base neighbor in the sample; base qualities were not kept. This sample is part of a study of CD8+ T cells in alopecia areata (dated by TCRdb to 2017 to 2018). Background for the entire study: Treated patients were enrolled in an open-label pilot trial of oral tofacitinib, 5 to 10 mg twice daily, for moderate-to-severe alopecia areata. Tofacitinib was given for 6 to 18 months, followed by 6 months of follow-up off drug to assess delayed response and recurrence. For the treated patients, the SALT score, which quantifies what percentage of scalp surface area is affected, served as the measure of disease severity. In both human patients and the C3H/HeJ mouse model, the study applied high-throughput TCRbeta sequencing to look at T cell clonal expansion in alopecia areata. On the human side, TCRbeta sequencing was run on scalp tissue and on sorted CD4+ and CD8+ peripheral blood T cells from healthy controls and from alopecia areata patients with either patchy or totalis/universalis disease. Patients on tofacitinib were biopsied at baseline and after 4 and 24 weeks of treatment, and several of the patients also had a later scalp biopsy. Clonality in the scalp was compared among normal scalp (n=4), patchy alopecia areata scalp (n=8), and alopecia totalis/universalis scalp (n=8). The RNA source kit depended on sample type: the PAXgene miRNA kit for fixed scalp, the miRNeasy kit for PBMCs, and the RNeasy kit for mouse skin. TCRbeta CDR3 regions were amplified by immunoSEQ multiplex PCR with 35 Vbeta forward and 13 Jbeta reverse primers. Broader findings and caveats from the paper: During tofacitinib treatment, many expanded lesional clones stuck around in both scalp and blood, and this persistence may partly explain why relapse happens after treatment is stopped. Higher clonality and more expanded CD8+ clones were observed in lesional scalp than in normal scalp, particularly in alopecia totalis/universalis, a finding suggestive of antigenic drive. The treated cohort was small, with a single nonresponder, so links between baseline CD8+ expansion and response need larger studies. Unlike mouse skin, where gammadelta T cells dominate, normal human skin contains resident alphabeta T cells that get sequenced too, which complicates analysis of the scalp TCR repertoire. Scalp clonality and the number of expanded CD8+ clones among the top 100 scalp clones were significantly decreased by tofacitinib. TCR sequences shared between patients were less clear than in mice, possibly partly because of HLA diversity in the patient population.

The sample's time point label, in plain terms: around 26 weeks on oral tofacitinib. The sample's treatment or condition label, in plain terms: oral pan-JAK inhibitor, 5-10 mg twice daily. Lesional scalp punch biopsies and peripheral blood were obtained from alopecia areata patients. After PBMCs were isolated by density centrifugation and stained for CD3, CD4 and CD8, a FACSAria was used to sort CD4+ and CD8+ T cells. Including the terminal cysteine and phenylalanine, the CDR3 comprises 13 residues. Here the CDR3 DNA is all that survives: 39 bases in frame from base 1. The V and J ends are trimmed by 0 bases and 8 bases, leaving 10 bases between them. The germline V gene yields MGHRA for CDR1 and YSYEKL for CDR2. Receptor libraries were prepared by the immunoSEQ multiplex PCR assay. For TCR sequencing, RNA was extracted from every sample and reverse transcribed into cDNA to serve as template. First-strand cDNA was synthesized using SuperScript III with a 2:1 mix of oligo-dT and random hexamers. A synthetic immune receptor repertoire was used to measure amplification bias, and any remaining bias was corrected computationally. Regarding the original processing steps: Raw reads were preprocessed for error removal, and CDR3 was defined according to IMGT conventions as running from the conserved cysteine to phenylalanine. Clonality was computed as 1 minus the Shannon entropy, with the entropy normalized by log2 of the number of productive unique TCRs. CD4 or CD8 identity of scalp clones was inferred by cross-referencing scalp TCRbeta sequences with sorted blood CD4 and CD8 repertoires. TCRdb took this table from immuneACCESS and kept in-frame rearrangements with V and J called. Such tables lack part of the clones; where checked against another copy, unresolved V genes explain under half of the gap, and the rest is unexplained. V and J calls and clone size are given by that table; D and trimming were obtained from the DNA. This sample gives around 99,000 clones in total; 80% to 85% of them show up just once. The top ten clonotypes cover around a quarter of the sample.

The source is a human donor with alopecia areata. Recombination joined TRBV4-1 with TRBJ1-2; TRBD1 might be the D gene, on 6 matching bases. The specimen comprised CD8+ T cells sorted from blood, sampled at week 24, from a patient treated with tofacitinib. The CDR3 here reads CASSQDQGSGYTF. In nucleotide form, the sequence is TGCGCCAGCAGCCAAGATCAGGGGAGCGGCTACACCTTC.